This T cell receptor beta chain came from a study of regulatory T cells in long-lasting Graves disease. The time point was: newly diagnosed GD, antithyroid drugs for less than 3 months. Making the TCR library involved RNA that had been extracted from PBMCs. This CDR3 is 15 amino acids long. Trimming removed 5 bases from V and 4 bases from J, with 16 bases in between. The germline CDR1 and CDR2 sequences are SGHRS and YFSETQ. CDR3-region Arm-PCR and iRepertoire HTBI primers produced the TCR beta libraries. TCRdb independently ran MiXCR on the multiplex PCR reads; one entry per CDR3 protein. Among about 460,000 distinct CDR3 sequences, around 15% were seen once, and the ten largest hold around a sixth. These data also featured in a second study, about T cells in Graves' hyperthyroidism and ophthalmopathy. From that paper: The TCR CDR3 was amplified in a first-round RT-PCR using the HTBI primer set.

The sequence derives from a woman in her forties or fifties with Graves disease. The chain joins TRBV5-1 to TRBJ1-3; maybe TRBD1 (5 bases). Sequenced here: peripheral blood mononuclear cells (PBMCs), sampled at new diagnosis, from a patient treated with antithyroid drugs. This chain's CDR3 is CASSLDSLLGNTIYF. CDR3 DNA sequence: TGCGCCAGCAGTCTTGACAGTCTTCTGGGAAACACCATATATTTT.